These T cell receptor beta chains were read from a single sample in a study of blood T cell repertoires in COVID-19. Libraries were prepared by immunoSEQ multiplex PCR; TCRdb keeps only in-frame clonotypes and omits some of them. Among about 500,000 clones listed, approximately 91% were seen once. Material for sequencing was peripheral blood. These receptors originate from a woman between 50 and 59 years old with COVID-19, enrolled during active disease. Each CDR3 is given with its conserved first and last residue. A D gene is named only where the DNA matches it firmly. Clone size is given for some rows only: seen once, a few or many times, or a class if the clone is expanded.

clone size | D gene | J gene | V gene | CDR3 DNA | CDR3 protein
- | TRBD1 | TRBJ1-1 | TRBV28 | TGTGCCAGCAGTCCGACTCGCACAGGGGGCGGTGAAGCTTTCTTT | CASSPTRTGGGEAFF
- | TRBD1 | TRBJ1-5 | TRBV5-6 | TGTGCCAGCAGCTTGTTTCTGGACAGGGGCAATCAGCCCCAGCATTTT | CASSLFLDRGNQPQHF
once | TRBD2 | TRBJ2-7 | TRBV5-1 | TGCGCCAGCAGCTTGGAACCCCTTGGGGCGGGGGGGCCTGACGAGCAGTACTTC | CASSLEPLGAGGPDEQYF
few | - | TRBJ1-3 | TRBV28 | TGTGCCAGCAGTTCCGGGACACTGGAACCTGGAAACACCATATATTTT | CASSSGTLEPGNTIYF
- | - | TRBJ2-3 | TRBV11-3 | TGTGCCAGCAGCTTGAGAGAGGGATGGGCAGATACGCAGTATTTT | CASSLREGWADTQYF
- | - | TRBJ2-7 | TRBV2 | TGTGCCAGCAGTGAAACGTGGCAGGGCGAGCAGTACTTC | CASSETWQGEQYF
- | TRBD1 | TRBJ1-2 | TRBV4-1 | TGCGCCAGCAGCCAAGGAATAGGGGGCGCAAGTGGCTACACCTTC | CASSQGIGGASGYTF
- | TRBD1 | TRBJ1-1 | TRBV19 | TGTGCCAGTAGTCCGGGGACAGGGGGCCCGATGAACACTGAAGCTTTCTTT | CASSPGTGGPMNTEAFF
- | - | TRBJ2-2 | TRBV10-3 | TGTGCCATCAGTGAGTCGACTCGACTGCAGACCGGGGAGCTGTTTTTT | CAISESTRLQTGELFF
- | TRBD1 | TRBJ2-7 | TRBV19 | TGTGCCAGTAGTACCGGGACAGGTCCCTACGAGCAGTACTTC | CASSTGTGPYEQYF
- | - | TRBJ2-7 | TRBV3-1/TRBV3-2 | TGTGCCAGCAGCCAATACCAGGGTATGGAGCAGTACTTC | CASSQYQGMEQYF
- | TRBD2 | TRBJ2-5 | TRBV7-9 | TGTGCCAGCAGCTTGGGGAGCGGGGGGCGAGAGACCCAGTACTTC | CASSLGSGGRETQYF
- | - | TRBJ1-2 | TRBV27 | TGTGCCAGCAGTTTTGCAGGGTCAAACTATGGCTACACCTTC | CASSFAGSNYGYTF
- | - | TRBJ2-1 | TRBV12-3/TRBV12-4 | TGTGCCAGCAGTTTAGCGGGGCCTACGGAGCAGTTCTTC | CASSLAGPTEQFF
- | TRBD1 | TRBJ1-1 | TRBV5-1 | TGCGCCAGCAGCGGACGACAGGGCCGGGGAACTGAAGCTTTCTTT | CASSGRQGRGTEAFF
once | - | TRBJ1-5 | TRBV2 | TGTGCCAGCAACCAGGGAAACAATCAGCCCCAGCATTTT | CASNQGNNQPQHF
- | - | TRBJ1-6 | TRBV30 | TGTGCCTGGACCAAGGGGACATCGGGAAATTCACCCCTCCACTTT | CAWTKGTSGNSPLHF
- | TRBD2 | TRBJ2-3 | TRBV19 | TGTGCCAGTACAACGGGGGGGCCGGGAGATACGCAGTATTTT | CASTTGGPGDTQYF
- | TRBD2 | TRBJ2-3 | TRBV3-1/TRBV3-2 | TGTGCCACCGGACTAGCGGGCACCACAGATACGCAGTATTTT | CATGLAGTTDTQYF
- | - | TRBJ1-1 | TRBV30 | TGTGCCTGGAGTGTAAACAGGGTTGGCACTGAAGCTTTCTTT | CAWSVNRVGTEAFF
- | - | TRBJ1-1 | TRBV5-1 | TGCGCCAGCAGCCTGGACAGTTTAAACACTGAAGCTTTCTTT | CASSLDSLNTEAFF
once | TRBD1 | TRBJ2-7 | TRBV30 | TGTGCCTTGACAGGGGGCGGGCACGAGCAGTACTTC | CALTGGGHEQYF
few | - | TRBJ2-7 | TRBV15 | TGTGCCACCAGCAGATCTCGGACAGTCTCCTACGAGCAGTACTTC | CATSRSRTVSYEQYF
- | - | TRBJ1-2 | TRBV7-2 | TGTGCCAGCAGCTTAGCGCGGAGGGAAAGGGGCTACACCTTC | CASSLARRERGYTF
- | TRBD1 | TRBJ1-5 | TRBV6-6 | TGTGCCAGCACCACAACCGGGACAGGGAGCAATCAGCCCCAGCATTTT | CASTTTGTGSNQPQHF
- | TRBD1 | TRBJ1-1 | TRBV5-1 | TGCGCCAGCAGCGGTCTGACAGGGGAGGCTGAAGCTTTCTTT | CASSGLTGEAEAFF
- | - | TRBJ2-5 | TRBV12-3/TRBV12-4 | TGTGCCAGCACCGGACAGTCACAAGAGACCCAGTACTTC | CASTGQSQETQYF
few | - | TRBJ1-1 | TRBV5-1 | TGCGCCAGCAGCTTGGGGACAAACACTGAAGCTTTCTTT | CASSLGTNTEAFF
- | TRBD2 | TRBJ2-7 | TRBV4-1 | TGCGCCAGCAGCCAAGGACTAGCGGGGACCCACTACGAGCAGTACTTC | CASSQGLAGTHYEQYF
- | TRBD1 | TRBJ1-2 | TRBV13 | TGTGCCAGCAGCTTGCCGGGACAGGCATCCGGCTACACCTTC | CASSLPGQASGYTF
- | TRBD1 | TRBJ1-2 | TRBV9 | TGTGCCAGCAGCGGGGACAGACCCTATGGCTACACCTTC | CASSGDRPYGYTF
- | - | TRBJ1-1 | TRBV6-5 | TGTGCCAGTCTCGGAGTTGCTGAAGCTTTCTTT | CASLGVAEAFF
- | - | TRBJ2-6 | TRBV5-1 | TGCGCCAGCAGCCCAGGTCCGTCTGGGGCCAACGTCCTGACTTTC | CASSPGPSGANVLTF
- | - | TRBJ1-2 | TRBV27 | TGTGCCAGCAGTTTATCGGGGCAGGGACTACACTATGGCTACACCTTC | CASSLSGQGLHYGYTF
- | TRBD1 | TRBJ2-5 | TRBV4-1 | TGCGCCAGCTCTCCCACGGACAGGGAAGAGACCCAGTACTTC | CASSPTDREETQYF
- | - | TRBJ1-5 | TRBV30 | TGTGCCTGGAGCGAAAGGACTCCCAATCAGCCCCAGCATTTT | CAWSERTPNQPQHF
- | - | TRBJ2-3 | TRBV5-5 | TGTGCCAGCAGCTTGGGGAGTAGCACAGATACGCAGTATTTT | CASSLGSSTDTQYF